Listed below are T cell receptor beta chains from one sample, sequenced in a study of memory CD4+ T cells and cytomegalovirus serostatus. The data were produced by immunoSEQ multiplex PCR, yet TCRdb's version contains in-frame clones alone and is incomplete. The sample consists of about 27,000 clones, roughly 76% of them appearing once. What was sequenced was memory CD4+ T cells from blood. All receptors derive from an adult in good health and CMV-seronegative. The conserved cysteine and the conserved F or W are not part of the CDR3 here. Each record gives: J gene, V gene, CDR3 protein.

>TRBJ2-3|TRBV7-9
ASTLGAGGPGTQY
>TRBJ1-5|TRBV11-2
ASSLIGQAPNQPQH
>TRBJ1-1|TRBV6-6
ASGEAF
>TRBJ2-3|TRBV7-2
ASSLEARAQY
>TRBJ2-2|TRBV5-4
ASSLRAATNTGELF
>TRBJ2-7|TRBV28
ASRSSGRREQY
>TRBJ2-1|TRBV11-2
ASSLDRNNEQF
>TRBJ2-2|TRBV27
ASSFSGTGLTGELF
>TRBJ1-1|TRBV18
ATTRDGSTEAF
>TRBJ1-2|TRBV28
ASSLAGTGGYGYT
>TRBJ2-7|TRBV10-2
ASSDLQGDRAHEQY
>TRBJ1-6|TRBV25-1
ASSPGTGDNSPLH
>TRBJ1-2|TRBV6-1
ASKWDAGTIYGYT
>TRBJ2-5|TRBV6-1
ASSGQRGGQETQY
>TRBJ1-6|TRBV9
ASSVDVENSPLH